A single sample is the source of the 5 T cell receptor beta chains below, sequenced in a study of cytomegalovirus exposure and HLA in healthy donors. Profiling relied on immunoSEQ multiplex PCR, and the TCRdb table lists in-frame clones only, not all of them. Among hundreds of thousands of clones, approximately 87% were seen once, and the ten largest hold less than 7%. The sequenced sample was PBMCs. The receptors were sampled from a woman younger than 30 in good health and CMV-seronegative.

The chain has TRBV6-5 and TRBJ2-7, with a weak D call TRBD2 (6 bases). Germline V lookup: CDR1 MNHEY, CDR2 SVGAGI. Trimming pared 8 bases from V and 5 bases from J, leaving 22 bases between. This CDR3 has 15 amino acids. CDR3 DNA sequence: TGTGCCAGCGCCCCCGACCGGGGAGGTAGGAACGAGCAGTACTTC. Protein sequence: CASAPDRGGRNEQYF.

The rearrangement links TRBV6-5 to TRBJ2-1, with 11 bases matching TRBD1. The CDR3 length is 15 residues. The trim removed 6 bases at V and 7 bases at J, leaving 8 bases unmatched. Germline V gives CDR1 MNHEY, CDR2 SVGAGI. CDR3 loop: CASSLGQGVANEQFF. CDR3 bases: TGTGCCAGCAGCTTGGGACAGGGGGTCGCAAATGAGCAGTTCTTC.

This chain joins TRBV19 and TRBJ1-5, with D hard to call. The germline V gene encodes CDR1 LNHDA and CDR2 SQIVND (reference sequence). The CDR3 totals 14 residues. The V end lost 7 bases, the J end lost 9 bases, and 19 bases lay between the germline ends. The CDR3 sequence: CASTSGSDEWPQHF. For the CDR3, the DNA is TGTGCCAGTACCTCCGGGTCCGATGAATGGCCCCAGCATTTT.

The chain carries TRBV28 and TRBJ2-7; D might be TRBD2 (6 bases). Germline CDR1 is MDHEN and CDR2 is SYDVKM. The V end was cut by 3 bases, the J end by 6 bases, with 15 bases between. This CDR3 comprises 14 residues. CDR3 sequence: CASSFQRPGAEQYF. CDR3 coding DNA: TGTGCCAGCAGTTTCCAGCGCCCGGGAGCCGAGCAGTACTTC. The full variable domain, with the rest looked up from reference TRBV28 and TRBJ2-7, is DVKVTQSSRYLVKRTGEKVFLECVQDMDHENMFWYRQDPGLGLRLIYFSYDVKMKEKGDIPEGYSVSREKKERFSLILESASTNQTSMYLCASSFQRPGAEQYFGPGTRLTVT.

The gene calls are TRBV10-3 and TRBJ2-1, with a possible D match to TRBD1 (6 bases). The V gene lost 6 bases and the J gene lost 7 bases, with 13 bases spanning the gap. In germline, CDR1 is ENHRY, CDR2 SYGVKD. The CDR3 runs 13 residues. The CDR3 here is CAIRASQGNEQFF. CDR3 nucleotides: TGTGCCATCAGGGCGTCCCAGGGGAATGAGCAGTTCTTC.